A single sample gave rise to the 27 T cell receptor beta chains below, sequenced in a study of glioma-infiltrating T cells listed by TCRdb under 2016. The sample was run on an Illumina MiSeq. TCR alpha and beta CDR3 regions were amplified with the iRepertoire nested amplicon-rescue multiplex PCR (arm-PCR) platform from RNA. TCRdb cleaned the public reads at Q25 with fastp, built clones with MiXCR and kept in-frame beta chains. Identical CDR3 protein sequences are pooled into one entry, listed with their most common genes and DNA. The sample includes approximately 190,000 distinct CDR3 sequences, with roughly 32% observed a single time. Around 20% of the sample belongs to the ten largest clones. Sequenced input: glioma tissue, nonneoplastic brain tissue, or PBMCs (not recorded which). The source of these receptors is a human donor with low-grade glioma or glioblastoma, undergoing nonglioma brain surgery, or in good health (not recorded which).

Notes on this clonotype: The germline gene is not matched at one end of the junction; a read error may be the cause. V and J are TRBV5-1 and TRBJ2-7; the D is unclear. Germline assignment: CDR1 SGHRS and CDR2 YFSETQ. The CDR3 contains 11 residues. Here the CDR3 DNA reads TGCGCCAGCAGCCTCGCCTACAAGCAGTACTTC. Translating it yields CASSLAYKQYF.

The rearrangement uses TRBV18 and TRBJ2-5, with 7 nucleotides matching TRBD2. The germline gives CDR1 KGHSH, CDR2 LQKENI. This CDR3 comprises 13 residues. The V gene end was trimmed by 8 bases and the J gene end by 5 bases; junction bases not matched to a gene: 8. CDR3 DNA: TGTGCCAGCCGGACTAGTTCGGGGGAGACCCAGTACTTC. Protein product: CASRTSSGETQYF.

This clonotype occurred many times. The chain links TRBV27 to TRBJ2-1, with 12 positions matching TRBD2. The V gene end was trimmed by 9 bases and the J gene end by 9 bases; junction bases not matched to a gene: 9. Germline assignment: CDR1 MNHEY and CDR2 SMNVEV (reference sequence). This CDR3 is 14 amino acids long. The CDR3 DNA is TGTGCCAGTCTAGCGGGAGGGCCGTGGGGTGAGCAGTTCTTC. Protein sequence: CASLAGGPWGEQFF.

Ten or more counts support this clonotype. The chain combines TRBV6-1 with TRBJ2-1; TRBD2 matches 10 bases. Germline lookup yields CDR1 MNHNS and CDR2 SASEGT. V was clipped by 7 bases and J by 3 bases; unmatched bases: 12. The CDR3 covers 17 residues. CDR3 residues: CASTPPSGRGVYNEQFF. The CDR3 nucleotides are TGTGCCAGCACTCCGCCAAGCGGGAGGGGGGTCTACAATGAGCAGTTCTTC.

At least ten counts were recorded for this clonotype. The chain couples TRBV12-3 or TRBV12-4 to TRBJ2-3; no definite D call. The CDR3 has 15 residues. The germline V and J ends were trimmed by 2 bases and 4 bases, with 13 bases remaining between them. The CDR3 loop is CASSLYRGRADTQYF. CDR3 in DNA: TGTGCCAGCAGTTTATACAGAGGACGGGCAGATACGCAGTATTTT.

This clonotype was found a few times. The chain carries TRBV4-2 and TRBJ2-2; TRBD1 agrees at 9 bases. CDR1 and CDR2 (germline): LGHNA, YNFKEQ. The CDR3 extends over 15 amino acids. Losses at the gene ends were 2 bases for V and 7 bases for J; bases not matched to a gene: 5. CDR3 DNA: TGTGCCAGCAGCCAACCTACAGGGGGCAGCGGGGAGCTGTTTTTT. Amino acids: CASSQPTGGSGELFF.

V gene TRBV18 combines with J gene TRBJ1-2; TRBD1 is a possible D gene (5 bases). The CDR3 runs to 13 residues. V lost 3 bases and J lost 13, with 18 bases in between. The germline CDR1 and CDR2 sequences are KGHSH and LQKENI. CDR3 amino acids: CASSPSAAAGCTF. The DNA for the CDR3 is TGTGCCAGCTCACCCTCGGCGGCGGCAGGGTGCACCTTC.

The sample holds many counts of this clonotype. The genes are TRBV28 and TRBJ2-3; 12 nucleotides align to TRBD1. The germline gives CDR1 MDHEN, CDR2 SYDVKM. V dropped 3 bases and J dropped 1; count of bases not matched to a gene: 8. The CDR3 spans 18 residues. CDR3 coding DNA: TGTGCCAGCAGTTTCCACGGGACAGGGGGCAGGGGCACAGATACGCAGTATTTT. This translates into CASSFHGTGGRGTDTQYF.

This clonotype has at least ten counts. This rearrangement joins TRBV7-6 to TRBJ2-7; 7 nucleotides agree with TRBD1. Trimming took 5 bases from V and 2 from J; bases not matched to a gene: 3. Germline V gene data show CDR1 as SGHVS and CDR2 as FNYEAQ. This CDR3 is built from 13 residues. The CDR3: CASSVGQAYEQYF. CDR3 in DNA: TGTGCCAGCAGCGTAGGACAGGCCTACGAGCAGTACTTC. Combining the CDR3 with reference TRBV7-6 and TRBJ2-7 gives the whole variable domain GAGVSQSPRYKVTKRGQDVALRCDPISGHVSLYWYRQALGQGPEFLTYFNYEAQQDKSGLPNDRFSAERPEGSISTLTIQRTEQRDSAMYRCASSVGQAYEQYFGPGTRLTVT.

As to this clonotype: At one end the junction does not follow the germline gene, possibly because of a read error. The chain uses TRBV30 and TRBJ1-1; TRBD1 is a possible D gene (5 bases). The CDR3 has 13 amino acids. Germline CDR1 and CDR2: GTSNPN and SVGIG (reference sequence). This CDR3 reads CDWSLGLNTEAFF. In DNA form, the CDR3 reads TGTGACTGGAGTCTGGGACTTAACACTGAAGCTTTCTTT.

This clonotype was detected only a few times. This rearrangement joins TRBV12-3 or TRBV12-4 to TRBJ2-7; no clear D gene. V was shortened by 6 bases and J by 3 bases, with 12 bases between the two germline ends. The CDR3 is 13 residues long. Written as DNA, the CDR3 is TGTGCCAGCAGCAAAAATGACGTCTACGAGCAGTACTTC. Translation gives CASSKNDVYEQYF.

A single count supports this clonotype. Mismatch with germline at one junction end may stem from a read error. This sequence joins TRBV5-1 and TRBJ2-1; weak D call: TRBD2 (5 bases). CDR3 size: 13 residues. Germline values: CDR1 SGHRS, CDR2 YFSETQ. The CDR3 sequence is CVSSSSGYSEQFF. The CDR3 DNA reads as TGCGTCAGCAGCTCGTCGGGGTATTCTGAGCAGTTCTTC.

This clonotype was seen ten or more times. The V gene is TRBV7-8, the J gene TRBJ2-7; D could derive from TRBD1 or TRBD2 (5 bases each). Germline V gene lookup returns CDR1 SGHVS and CDR2 FQNEAQ. V was trimmed by 5 bases and J by 1 base, leaving 15 bases between them. The CDR3 extends over 15 amino acids. CDR3 protein: CASSNFQGPSYEQYF. For the CDR3, the DNA is TGTGCCAGCAGCAATTTCCAGGGACCTTCCTACGAGCAGTACTTC.

This clonotype was detected only a few times. The CDR3 DNA sequence: TGTGCCAGCAGCTTAGTGAACAGTTACAATGAGCAGTTCTTC. Protein product: CASSLVNSYNEQFF. This sequence joins TRBV13 and TRBJ2-1; no clear D gene. Looked up from germline, CDR1 is PRHDT and CDR2 is FYEKMQ (reference sequence). This CDR3 spans 14 amino acids. Trimming took off 1 base at V and 4 bases at J, with 8 bases between the two ends.

This chain links TRBV3-1 with TRBJ2-7, with D uncertain. The V end was cut by 0 bases, the J end by 4 bases, with 13 bases between. In germline, CDR1 is LGHDT, CDR2 YNNKEL (reference sequence). This CDR3 has 15 amino acids. The CDR3 nucleotides are TGTGCCAGCAGCCAAGAGCTAGGCCAGTCATACGAGCAGTACTTC. Protein product: CASSQELGQSYEQYF.

This clonotype was counted ten times or more. This chain joins TRBV7-6 and TRBJ2-3, with a weak D call TRBD2 (6 bases). Germline V lookup: CDR1 SGHVS, CDR2 FNYEAQ. V was clipped by 2 bases and J by 0 bases, with 12 bases between them. The CDR3 contains 16 residues. In nucleotides, the CDR3 is TGTGCCAGCAGCTTATCATGGGGACTTAGCACAGATACGCAGTATTTT. It specifies CASSLSWGLSTDTQYF.

The sample holds a few counts of this clonotype. The V gene is TRBV18, the J gene TRBJ2-4; D might be TRBD1 (6 bases). This CDR3 region has 14 residues. The V gene lost 1 base and the J gene lost 8 bases, with 12 bases spanning the gap. The germline gives CDR1 KGHSH, CDR2 LQKENI. The CDR3, as DNA: TGTGCCAGCTCACCACGATCAGAGGGGGACATTCAGTACTTC. Its protein is CASSPRSEGDIQYF.

This clonotype was picked up many times. The CDR3 protein is CASSLGKNSGGTQYF. The CDR3 nucleotides read TGTGCCAGCAGTCTGGGAAAGAACAGCGGGGGTACGCAGTATTTT. The V and J genes are TRBV7-3 and TRBJ2-3; 8 bases fit TRBD2. Germline V lookup: CDR1 SGHTA, CDR2 FQGTGA. The CDR3 extends over 15 amino acids. The junction had 13 bases not matched to a gene; V was cut back by 6 bases and J by 8 bases.

In regard to this clonotype: A read error may explain this, as a much larger clone is one base away. This sequence joins TRBV6-8 and TRBJ2-7; the match to TRBD1 covers 7 bases. With 6 bases clipped from V and 11 bases from J, the junction kept 7 bases outside the gene matches. Germline lookup yields CDR1 MNHGY and CDR2 SAAAGT. This CDR3 comprises 11 residues. The CDR3 DNA reads TGTGCCAGCAGATACGGGACAGCTGAGTACTTC. Its protein is CASRYGTAEYF.

This clonotype occurred a few times. The gene calls are TRBV10-3 and TRBJ2-5; D is undetermined. V was cut by 3 bases and J by 5 bases, with 13 bases left in between. CDR1 and CDR2 (germline): ENHRY, SYGVKD. This CDR3 has 14 amino acids. The CDR3 is CAISEKFLWETQYF. CDR3 in DNA: TGTGCCATCAGTGAAAAGTTCCTATGGGAGACCCAGTACTTC.

Turning to this clonotype: This may be a read error, as it is one base from a much larger clone. The chain couples TRBV7-2 to TRBJ2-7; D perhaps matches TRBD2 (5 bases). V shed 3 bases and J shed 9 bases, with 12 bases lying between them. The CDR3 has 12 amino acids. The V gene's germline CDR1 is SGHTA and CDR2 FQGNSA. CDR3 coding DNA: TGTGCCAGCAGCTTCGACCTACTAGGGCAGTACTTC. Translated: CASSFDLLGQYF. The whole variable domain, filled in from reference TRBV7-2 and TRBJ2-7, reads GAGVSQSPSNKVTEKGKDVELRCDPISGHTALYWYRQSLGQGLEFLIYFQGNSAPDKSGLPSDRFSAERTGGSVSTLTIQRTQQEDSAVYLCASSFDLLGQYFGPGTRLTVT.

This clonotype was seen just once. The gene calls are TRBV2 and TRBJ2-1; 11 bases agree with TRBD2. The V segment lost 11 bases and the J segment 5 bases; nucleotides outside the gene matches: 8. The length of the CDR3 is 14 residues. CDR1 and CDR2 (germline): SNHLY, FYNNEI. For the CDR3, the DNA is TGTGCCTCCAGGGTGACTAGCGGGGACAATGAGCAGTTCTTC. Translating it yields CASRVTSGDNEQFF.

This clonotype appeared many times. This chain connects TRBV12-3 or TRBV12-4 to TRBJ1-1; D not certain. The CDR3 is made up of 11 amino acids. Trimming cost V 4 bases and J 11 bases, with 11 bases left between them. The CDR3 sequence: CASSSTYSAFF. In DNA form, the CDR3 reads TGTGCCAGCAGTTCAACTTATTCCGCTTTCTTT.

This clonotype has at least ten counts. This chain links TRBV7-9 with TRBJ2-7; the D gene is possibly TRBD1 (5 bases). The CDR3 covers 13 residues. The ends were cut back, 5 bases at V and 2 bases at J, with 10 bases in the middle. Germline loops: CDR1 SEHNR, CDR2 FQNEAQ (reference sequence). The CDR3 bases are TGTGCCAGCAGCCTCCCAGGGACCTACGAGCAGTACTTC. This translates into CASSLPGTYEQYF.

This clonotype was counted ten times or more. The CDR3, as DNA: TGTGCCAGCAGCTTAGAGTCGCGGGGCCGGACCTCCTACGAGCAGTACTTC. It specifies CASSLESRGRTSYEQYF. The gene calls are TRBV7-2 and TRBJ2-7, with D possibly being TRBD2 (6 bases). V was shortened by 1 base and J by 0 bases, with 16 bases between the two germline ends. The CDR3 runs to 17 residues. Germline CDR1 is SGHTA and CDR2 is FQGNSA.

This clonotype has a count of ten or more. The chain couples TRBV10-2 to TRBJ2-7, with a possible D match to TRBD1 (6 bases). There are 15 residues in the CDR3. In germline, CDR1 is WSHSY, CDR2 SAAADI. Trimming shortened V by 5 bases and J by 2 bases, and 16 bases separated the two germline ends. Here the CDR3 DNA reads TGCGCCAGCAGTTCCGGACAGATACAAACCTACGAGCAGTACTTC. Translation: CASSSGQIQTYEQYF.

The chain carries TRBV7-2 and TRBJ2-7; 8 positions match TRBD2. This CDR3 has 15 residues. Losses at the gene ends were 9 bases for V and 0 bases for J; bases not matched to a gene: 10. Germline V gives CDR1 SGHTA, CDR2 FQGNSA. The CDR3 loop is CARSALAGSSYEQYF. The CDR3 region has the DNA TGTGCCAGAAGCGCATTAGCGGGGTCCTCCTACGAGCAGTACTTC.